Below, one T cell receptor beta chain is given with its context. The antigen is unknown. Per germline, CDR1 SGHTA and CDR2 FQGNSA. Trimming took 5 bases from V and 3 from J, leaving 9 bases between them. This CDR3 has 13 residues. The repertoire was sequenced with immunoSEQ multiplex PCR; TCRdb's copy has only in-frame clones and lacks some. The sample carries some 2,500,000 clones, under 95% recorded once. Investigators divided CD4+ cells into CD45RA+ naive and CD45RA-negative memory subsets. This entry comes from a study of shared clonotypes between healthy human individuals. Findings and caveats of the study: Genetic and exposure-history diversity was limited by the small donor number.

This clonotype originated in a man between 18 and 35 years old in good health. Some clones in this sample may be carry-over from other donors' samples. V and J are TRBV7-2 and TRBJ2-3, with a possible D match to TRBD2 (5 bases). Sequencing was performed on naive CD4+ T cells from PBMCs. Noted subset: CD45RA+ positively selected. The CDR3 loop reads CASSNRGTDTQYF. The CDR3 DNA sequence: TGTGCCAGCAGCAACCGAGGGACAGATACGCAGTATTTT.